This entry describes one T cell receptor beta chain. Its specificity is unknown. The sample belongs to a study of T cell responses to AZD1222 COVID-19 vaccine. With V trimmed by 1 base and J by 8 bases, 6 bases remained unmatched. The CDR3 runs to 16 residues. CDR1 MGHRA and CDR2 YSYEKL come from the germline V gene. Sequencing used immunoSEQ multiplex PCR; TCRdb keeps in-frame clones, though not all of them. In the table there are some 99,000 clones, about 81% of which are singletons. Overall study findings and caveats: Targets within unmutated variant regions were reportedly found for nearly half of spike-specific TCRs. Baseline antibody screening turned up just six seropositive AZD1222 recipients. Sampling captured repertoires only after the peak T cell response. Two AZD1222 administrations were followed by greater Spike-specific TCR breadth and depth.

The material sequenced was peripheral blood, taken 28 days after the second AZD1222 dose. This clonotype was sampled from an adult who received the AZD1222 COVID-19 vaccine. The chain employs TRBV4-1 and TRBJ2-4; 12 bases match TRBD1. The CDR3 DNA is TGCGCCAGCAGCCAAGTCTGGGACAGGGGGCTGGACATTCAGTACTTC. As protein: CASSQVWDRGLDIQYF.